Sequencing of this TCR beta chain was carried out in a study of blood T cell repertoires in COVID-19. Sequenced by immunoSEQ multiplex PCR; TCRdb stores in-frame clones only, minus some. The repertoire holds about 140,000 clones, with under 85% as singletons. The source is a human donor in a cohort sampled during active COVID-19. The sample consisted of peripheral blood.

CDR3 in DNA: TGTGCCAGCAGTTATAACCGGGGAAAAGCACAAGAGACCCAGTACTTC. Its protein is CASSYNRGKAQETQYF. The chain carries TRBV6-5 and TRBJ2-5; a possible D gene is TRBD2 (5 bases). This CDR3 has 16 residues. Germline V lookup: CDR1 MNHEY, CDR2 SVGAGI. Trimming left V 3 bases short and J 2 bases short, with 16 bases between.